This TCR beta chain was captured by sequencing in a study of T cell changes during pregnancy in multiple sclerosis. This clone was detected only once. The sample has other DNA sequences that encode this CDR3 too. Libraries were prepared by immunoSEQ multiplex PCR; TCRdb keeps only in-frame clonotypes and omits some of them. The sample has some 56,000 clones, 92% seen once. Germline CDR1 MNHEY, CDR2 SVGAGI. This CDR3 has 16 amino acids. Trimming took 0 bases from V and 3 from J, leaving 9 bases between them. Specimen: CD4+ T cells from peripheral blood mononuclear cells, collected after pregnancy. The clonotype comes from a female donor with multiple sclerosis, enrolled in a pregnancy study. The chain combines TRBV6-5 with TRBJ1-6; possibly TRBD1 for D (5 bases). The CDR3 DNA sequence: TGTGCCAGCAGTTACTCGAGAGACAGCTATAATTCACCCCTCCACTTT. Its protein is CASSYSRDSYNSPLHF.